Each of the 31 T cell receptor beta chains below was sequenced from the same sample in a study of blood T cell repertoires in COVID-19. The protocol was immunoSEQ multiplex PCR, while the TCRdb copy is restricted to in-frame clones and leaves out a portion. Counted here are about 300,000 clones, approximately 84% occurring once; the ten biggest clones make up more than 1.1%. The sample taken for sequencing was peripheral blood. The origin of the receptors is a human donor with COVID-19, enrolled during active disease. The donor label of this sample is uncertain.

The chain combines TRBV4-3 with TRBJ1-2; 10 positions agree with TRBD1. The ends lost 4 bases at V and 7 bases at J; junction bases unmatched: 6. The CDR3 runs 14 residues. Germline CDR1 and CDR2: LGHNA and YSLEER. The DNA of the CDR3 is TGCGCCAGCAGCCCTCGGACAGGGGGAGGTGGCTACACCTTC. Translated: CASSPRTGGGGYTF.

Only one count was recorded for this clone. The chain is built from TRBV15 and TRBJ1-4; 8 bases line up with TRBD1. This CDR3 has 16 residues. V lost 0 bases to trimming and J lost 3 bases; unmatched junction nucleotides: 3. Per the germline V gene, CDR1 is LNHNV and CDR2 is YYDKDF (reference sequence). The chain's CDR3 is CATSRDQGAANEKLFF. CDR3 nucleotide sequence: TGTGCCACCAGCAGAGATCAGGGGGCAGCTAATGAAAAACTGTTTTTT.

This clone has only a few counts. This CDR3 is CASSSGTGDYEQYF. The CDR3, as DNA: TGCGCCAGCAGCTCCGGGACAGGGGACTACGAGCAGTACTTC. This chain links TRBV5-1 with TRBJ2-7, with 10 bases fitting TRBD1. The CDR3 totals 14 residues. V lost 3 bases, J lost 3 bases, and 3 bases stayed unmatched. Germline CDR1 and CDR2: SGHRS and YFSETQ.

The V and J genes are TRBV29-1 and TRBJ2-3; TRBD1 aligns across 10 bases. Per germline, CDR1 SQVTM and CDR2 ANQGSEA. This CDR3 has 14 residues. V shed 7 bases, J shed 1 base, and the junction held 5 bases outside the gene matches. The CDR3 nucleotides read TGCAGCGGGGGGACAGGGGCCCGCACAGATACGCAGTATTTT. Its protein is CSGGTGARTDTQYF.

This rearrangement joins TRBV27 to TRBJ1-4; maybe TRBD1 (6 bases). There are 13 residues in the CDR3. V was trimmed by 2 bases and J by 8 bases, leaving 9 bases between them. Germline CDR1 reads MNHEY; CDR2 reads SMNVEV (reference sequence). The CDR3 DNA reads as TGTGCCAGCAGTTTACTGGGGGCAGAAAAACTGTTTTTT. It yields the protein CASSLLGAEKLFF.

The genes are TRBV29-1 and TRBJ2-3; TRBD2 is a possible D gene (6 bases). The V gene lost 6 bases and the J gene lost 5 bases, with 9 bases spanning the gap. The germline gives CDR1 SQVTM, CDR2 ANQGSEA. The length of the CDR3 is 11 residues. CDR3 residues: CSVEEGDTQYF. In DNA form, the CDR3 reads TGCAGCGTCGAGGAGGGAGATACGCAGTATTTT.

The rearrangement links TRBV10-3 to TRBJ1-4; 8 bases match TRBD1. The ends lost 6 bases at V and 8 bases at J; junction bases unmatched: 11. The CDR3 is 15 residues long. CDR1 is ENHRY, CDR2 SYGVKD, per germline. The DNA of the CDR3 is TGTGCCATCAGGAAGGACAGGGACGTAAGAGAAAAACTGTTTTTT. Translation: CAIRKDRDVREKLFF.

The V gene is TRBV19, the J gene TRBJ1-4; D perhaps matches TRBD1 (5 bases). The V gene lost 2 bases and the J gene lost 0 bases, with 10 bases spanning the gap. Germline values: CDR1 LNHDA, CDR2 SQIVND (reference sequence). This CDR3 has 16 amino acids. As DNA, the CDR3 is TGTGCCAGTAGTATACAGGGAACTGCAACTAATGAAAAACTGTTTTTT. It translates to CASSIQGTATNEKLFF.

This chain connects TRBV12-5 to TRBJ2-1, with 9 bases aligning to TRBD1. This CDR3 spans 19 amino acids. The germline V gene has CDR1 LGHNT and CDR2 FRNRAP. Trimming at V came to 2 bases and at J to 8 bases, leaving 19 bases not matched to a gene. The CDR3: CASGLPPPPGQGLMDEQFF. DNA of the CDR3: TGTGCTAGTGGTTTGCCTCCTCCCCCGGGACAGGGTCTTATGGATGAGCAGTTCTTC.

This clone was counted many times. The chain couples TRBV5-1 to TRBJ1-3, with D possibly being TRBD1 (5 bases). This CDR3 spans 17 amino acids. The V gene lost 2 bases and the J gene lost 4 bases, with 19 bases spanning the gap. Per germline, CDR1 SGHRS and CDR2 YFSETQ. The CDR3 nucleotides read TGCGCCAGCAGCTTCGCCTCCACGGGGGAGGCCGGAAACACCATATATTTT. This codes for CASSFASTGEAGNTIYF.

The chain employs TRBV27 and TRBJ2-1; TRBD2 matches 11 bases. After removal of 7 bases from V and 9 bases from J, the junction contained 8 bases not matched to a gene. In germline, CDR1 is MNHEY, CDR2 SMNVEV (reference sequence). The CDR3 sequence is 14 residues long. The CDR3 sequence: CASTTSGSSGEQFF. The CDR3, as DNA: TGTGCCAGCACTACTAGCGGGAGTAGTGGTGAGCAGTTCTTC.

The chain joins TRBV7-8 to TRBJ2-4, with 10 bases that match TRBD1. V shed 2 bases, J shed 3 bases, and the junction held 4 bases outside the gene matches. CDR3 length: 16 residues. Germline CDR1 is SGHVS and CDR2 is FQNEAQ. The CDR3 loop reads CASSLIGTGDKNIQYF. In DNA form, the CDR3 reads TGTGCCAGCAGCTTAATCGGGACAGGGGACAAAAACATTCAGTACTTC. Full variable domain (rest looked up from reference TRBV7-8 and TRBJ2-4): GAGVSQSPRYKVAKRGQDVALRCDPISGHVSLFWYQQALGQGPEFLTYFQNEAQLDKSGLPSDRFFAERPEGSVSTLKIQRTQQEDSAVYLCASSLIGTGDKNIQYFGAGTRLSVL.

This clone was counted a single time. The chain links TRBV7-3 to TRBJ2-1, with TRBD1 identical over 9 bases. Germline V CDR1 and CDR2: SGHTA, FQGTGA. The CDR3 length is 15 residues. V was pared by 1 base and J by 8 bases, with 6 bases of the junction left unmatched. DNA of the CDR3: TGTGCCAGCAGCTTAAGGGGACAGGGCTGGGATGAGCAGTTCTTC. This sequence encodes CASSLRGQGWDEQFF. Together with reference TRBV7-3 and TRBJ2-1, the CDR3 gives the full variable domain: GAGVSQTPSNKVTEKGKYVELRCDPISGHTALYWYRQSLGQGPEFLIYFQGTGAADDSGLPNDRFFAVRPEGSVSTLKIQRTERGDSAVYLCASSLRGQGWDEQFFGPGTRLTVL.

The chain carries TRBV7-9 and TRBJ1-3; 7 bases are a match to TRBD1. With 0 bases clipped from V and 2 bases from J, the junction kept 1 base outside the gene matches. Germline V CDR1 and CDR2: SEHNR, FQNEAQ (reference sequence). The CDR3 loop spans 15 amino acids. The CDR3 sequence is CASSLAGQPGNTIYF. DNA for the CDR3: TGTGCCAGCAGCTTAGCGGGACAGCCTGGAAACACCATATATTTT.

The chain joins TRBV4-3 to TRBJ2-3, with TRBD2 matching 8 bases. Germline V CDR1 and CDR2: LGHNA, YSLEER. The CDR3 length is 18 residues. V lost 0 bases to trimming and J lost 0 bases; unmatched junction nucleotides: 8. The CDR3 nucleotides are TGCGCCAGCAGCCAAGATCCCACTAGCGGCCTGAGCACAGATACGCAGTATTTT. As protein: CASSQDPTSGLSTDTQYF.

This clone was detected once. The gene calls are TRBV12-3 or TRBV12-4 and TRBJ1-2, with D unclear. This CDR3 has 13 amino acids. The ends were cut back, 3 bases at V and 4 bases at J, with 9 bases in the middle. CDR3 coding DNA: TGTGCCAGCAGTTTTGGGGAGGCCTATGGCTACACCTTC. The encoded protein is CASSFGEAYGYTF.

This clone was seen just once. The gene calls are TRBV27 and TRBJ1-2; the D is unclear. The CDR3 contains 14 residues. Trimming shortened V by 6 bases and J by 1 base, and 12 bases separated the two germline ends. The germline gives CDR1 MNHEY, CDR2 SMNVEV (reference sequence). CDR3 sequence (DNA): TGTGCCAGCAGGGCGGTTGGAAGTAACTATGGCTACACCTTC. Its protein is CASRAVGSNYGYTF.

The J gene is TRBJ2-2, the V gene TRBV7-3; 7 bases align to TRBD2. The V gene end was trimmed by 4 bases and the J gene end by 7 bases; junction bases not matched to a gene: 9. The CDR3 has 15 amino acids. From germline, CDR1 is SGHTA and CDR2 FQGTGA. CDR3 sequence: CASSSRSGTNGELFF. For the CDR3, the DNA is TGTGCCAGCAGCTCCCGGAGCGGGACCAACGGGGAGCTGTTTTTT.

The rearrangement joins TRBV6-5 to TRBJ2-7, with a tentative D call TRBD2 (6 bases). The germline V and J ends were trimmed by 7 bases and 2 bases, with 15 bases remaining between them. The CDR3 contains 14 residues. CDR1 is MNHEY, CDR2 SVGAGI, per germline. For the CDR3, the DNA is TGTGCCAGCACCAAAGGAGGGCTGGCCTACGAGCAGTACTTC. As protein: CASTKGGLAYEQYF.

This clone was seen only once. This chain uses TRBV11-2 with TRBJ1-4; 8 bases are shared with TRBD1. In germline, CDR1 is SGHAT, CDR2 FQNNGV. Trimming removed 3 bases from V and 4 bases from J; junction bases left unmatched: 4. The CDR3 runs 15 residues. CDR3 amino acids: CASSLRGQVNEKLFF. CDR3 sequence (DNA): TGTGCCAGCAGCTTGAGGGGACAGGTTAATGAAAAACTGTTTTTT.

V and J are TRBV4-2 and TRBJ2-1; 7 positions match TRBD2. V shed 1 base, J shed 2 bases, and the junction held 11 bases outside the gene matches. Germline CDR1 LGHNA, CDR2 YNFKEQ. The CDR3 totals 18 residues. The CDR3 loop is CASSQGFLADPTYNEQFF. CDR3 DNA sequence: TGTGCCAGCAGCCAAGGGTTTCTAGCGGATCCAACCTACAATGAGCAGTTCTTC.

The chain combines TRBV5-1 with TRBJ1-1; no firm D call. This CDR3 contains 14 residues. Germline CDR1 reads SGHRS; CDR2 reads YFSETQ. V was trimmed by 4 bases and J by 2 bases, leaving 12 bases between them. The CDR3 spells CASSLAGRNTEAFF. The CDR3 DNA is TGCGCCAGCAGCCTCGCCGGGAGAAACACTGAAGCTTTCTTT.

The chain has TRBV6-6 and TRBJ2-3; the D gene is possibly TRBD2 (6 bases). V gave up 0 bases and J gave up 10 bases, with 8 bases separating them. This CDR3 region has 12 residues. The germline gives CDR1 MNHNY, CDR2 SVGAGI (reference sequence). CDR3 sequence reads: CASSYSGTAQYF. Here the CDR3 DNA reads TGTGCCAGCAGTTACTCAGGGACTGCGCAGTATTTT.

This rearrangement joins TRBV5-1 to TRBJ2-5, with 7 positions matching TRBD1. The trim removed 3 bases at V and 4 bases at J, leaving 3 bases unmatched. This CDR3 is 13 amino acids long. Germline V gene lookup returns CDR1 SGHRS and CDR2 YFSETQ. The CDR3 sequence: CASSYGQAETQYF. The CDR3 DNA is TGCGCCAGCAGCTACGGACAGGCAGAGACCCAGTACTTC.

This clone was picked up a small number of times. The V and J genes are TRBV7-2 and TRBJ2-7; TRBD2 matches 7 bases. Germline CDR1 and CDR2: SGHTA and FQGNSA. After removal of 0 bases from V and 4 bases from J, the junction contained 6 bases not matched to a gene. The CDR3 spans 15 residues. This CDR3 reads CASSLAGGAQYEQYF. Written as DNA, the CDR3 is TGTGCCAGCAGCTTAGCGGGAGGGGCCCAATACGAGCAGTACTTC.

The rearrangement links TRBV19 to TRBJ2-6; tentative D call: TRBD1 (6 bases). The CDR3 covers 14 residues. Trimming removed 3 bases at V and 11 bases at J, with 14 bases between. Germline CDR1 reads LNHDA; CDR2 reads SQIVND (reference sequence). The DNA of the CDR3 is TGTGCCAGTAGTATTGGGGGCAGGGAGTACGTCCTGACTTTC. Its protein is CASSIGGREYVLTF.

The V gene is TRBV7-9, the J gene TRBJ1-1; no definite D call. V lost 2 bases, J lost 1 base, and 5 bases lay in between. Germline V CDR1 and CDR2: SEHNR, FQNEAQ (reference sequence). There are 13 residues in the CDR3. This chain's CDR3 is CASSLHGNTEAFF. In nucleotides, the CDR3 is TGTGCCAGCAGCTTACACGGGAACACTGAAGCTTTCTTT.

This chain links TRBV7-2 with TRBJ2-5; tentative D call: TRBD2 (5 bases). Germline CDR1 SGHTA, CDR2 FQGNSA. This CDR3 is 13 amino acids long. Trimming removed 4 bases from V and 5 bases from J, with 11 bases in between. For the CDR3, the DNA is TGTGCCAGCAGCTACCCCAGAGGGGAGACCCAGTACTTC. As protein: CASSYPRGETQYF.

This rearrangement joins TRBV7-2 to TRBJ2-5, with D possibly being TRBD1 (5 bases). The germline V gene encodes CDR1 SGHTA and CDR2 FQGNSA. Trimming took 1 base from V and 1 from J, leaving 10 bases between them. This CDR3 has 15 amino acids. This chain's CDR3 is CASSLGAGIQETQYF. The DNA of the CDR3 is TGTGCCAGCAGCTTAGGGGCAGGGATCCAAGAGACCCAGTACTTC.

The chain uses TRBV24-1 and TRBJ1-6; D ambiguous. V was pared by 12 bases and J by 2 bases, with 16 bases between. The length of the CDR3 is 15 residues. CDR1 KGHDR and CDR2 SFDVKD come from the germline V gene. CDR3 coding DNA: TGTGCCTCCCGATTGCTAGAGCCCTATAATTCACCCCTCCACTTT. It yields the protein CASRLLEPYNSPLHF.

The chain employs TRBV18 and TRBJ2-3; 7 bases agree with TRBD2. Germline loops: CDR1 KGHSH, CDR2 LQKENI. V shed 3 bases and J 5 bases; nucleotides not matched to a gene: 8. The CDR3 has 15 amino acids. The CDR3 nucleotides read TGTGCCAGCTCACCCGGCGGGAGAGGGAAAGATACGCAGTATTTT. Translating it yields CASSPGGRGKDTQYF. Complete variable domain (other parts from reference TRBV18 and TRBJ2-3): NAGVMQNPRHLVRRRGQEARLRCSPMKGHSHVYWYRQLPEEGLKFMVYLQKENIIDESGMPKERFSAEFPKEGPSILRIQQVVRGDSAAYFCASSPGGRGKDTQYFGPGTRLTVL.